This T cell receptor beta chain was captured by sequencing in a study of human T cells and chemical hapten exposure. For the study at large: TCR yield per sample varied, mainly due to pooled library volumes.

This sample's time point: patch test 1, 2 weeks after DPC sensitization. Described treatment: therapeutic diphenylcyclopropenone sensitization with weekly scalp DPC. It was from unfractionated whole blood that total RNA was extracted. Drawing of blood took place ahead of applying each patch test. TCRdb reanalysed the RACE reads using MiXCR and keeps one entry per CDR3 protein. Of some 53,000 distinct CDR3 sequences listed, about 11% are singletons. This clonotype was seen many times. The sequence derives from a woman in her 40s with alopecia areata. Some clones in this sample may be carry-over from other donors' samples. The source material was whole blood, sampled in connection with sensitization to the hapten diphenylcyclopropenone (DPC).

The CDR3 sequence: CASSFRDRASGANVLTF. The CDR3 nucleotides are TGTGCCAGCAGCTTCAGGGACAGGGCTTCTGGGGCCAACGTCCTGACTTTC. The J gene is TRBJ2-6, the V gene TRBV5-6; 9 nucleotides agree with TRBD1. V gave up 2 bases and J gave up 1 base; unmatched junction bases: 4. CDR1 and CDR2 (germline): SGHDT, YYEEEE. The CDR3 is 17 amino acids.